These T cell receptor beta chains were read from a single sample in a study of low-dose radiotherapy and immunotherapy resistance in tumors. TCRdb re-analysed the reads in MiXCR, keeping a single row per CDR3 protein. Of tens of thousands of distinct CDR3 sequences listed, 18% are singletons. The sample was PBMCs, taken before treatment. The receptors shown here come from a male donor with prostate cancer. Both conserved end residues are part of each CDR3. The D gene is left open where the match is weak. Clone size is shown for a subset of rows, as once, few, many or a class of expanded clone.

clone_size,cdr3_length,v_call,d_call,j_call,cdr3_aa,cdr3_nt
many,16,TRBV19,TRBD1,TRBJ2-3,CASRATDRGGTDTQYF,TGTGCCAGTAGGGCCACGGACAGGGGAGGCACAGATACGCAGTATTTT
many,19,TRBV7-7,-,TRBJ2-7,CASSPKMGECPNLSWEQYF,TGTGCTAGCAGCCCCAAAATGGGGGAGTGTCCGAATCTCTCGTGGGAGCAGTACTTC
-,15,TRBV28,TRBD1,TRBJ2-7,CASSRQGPSPHEQYF,TGTGCCAGCAGTCGACAGGGTCCCTCTCCCCACGAGCAGTACTTC
many,17,TRBV4-3,-,TRBJ1-5,CASSQGEQASNNQPQHF,TGCGCCAGCAGCCAAGGGGAACAGGCCTCTAACAATCAGCCCCAGCATTTT
medium-sized,17,TRBV28,-,TRBJ2-3,CASSSRPLRTGTDTQYF,TGTGCCAGCAGTTCGCGTCCGCTCCGGACAGGCACAGATACGCAGTATTTT
many,14,TRBV6-6,TRBD1,TRBJ1-2,CASRGTGVHYGYTF,TGTGCCAGCAGAGGGACAGGGGTTCACTATGGCTACACCTTC
many,14,TRBV3-1,TRBD2,TRBJ2-1,CASSWTSTYNEQFF,TGTGCCAGCAGTTGGACTAGTACCTACAATGAGCAGTTCTTC
few,13,TRBV9,TRBD2,TRBJ2-7,CASSVGTSYEQYF,TGTGCCAGCAGCGTCGGGACTAGCTACGAGCAGTACTTC
many,11,TRBV6-2/TRBV6-3,-,TRBJ1-1,CASRTGTEAFF,TGTGCCAGCAGAACAGGGACTGAAGCTTTCTTT
many,13,TRBV7-9,-,TRBJ1-1,CASSPRGLTEAFF,TGTGCCAGCAGCCCGCGGGGGCTTACTGAAGCTTTCTTT
many,12,TRBV5-8,-,TRBJ1-5,CASSRNRPPQHF,TGTGCCAGCAGCCGAAACCGTCCGCCCCAGCATTTT
many,13,TRBV5-6,TRBD1,TRBJ1-1,CASSRDRTIEAFF,TGTGCCAGCAGCCGGGACAGGACTATTGAAGCTTTCTTT
-,12,TRBV3-1,TRBD1,TRBJ1-1,CASSGQGARAFF,TGTGCCAGCAGCGGACAGGGGGCGCGGGCTTTCTTT
many,16,TRBV7-8,-,TRBJ1-3,CASSRQGISSGNTIYF,TGTGCCAGCAGCCGCCAGGGCATAAGCTCTGGAAACACCATATATTTT
many,15,TRBV7-2,-,TRBJ2-1,CASSPQGGVHNEQFF,TGTGCCAGCAGCCCCCAAGGGGGGGTTCACAATGAGCAGTTCTTC
many,15,TRBV20-1,-,TRBJ1-6,CSARDTTGYNSPLHF,TGCAGTGCTAGAGATACAACAGGATATAATTCACCCCTCCACTTT
medium-sized,13,TRBV5-1,TRBD1,TRBJ2-7,CASSGTEAYEQYF,TGCGCCAGCAGTGGGACAGAGGCCTACGAGCAGTACTTC
few,13,TRBV19,-,TRBJ1-2,CASSIGGPYGYTF,TGTGCCAGTAGTATTGGAGGGCCCTATGGCTACACCTTC
many,14,TRBV29-1,-,TRBJ2-3,CSVDFPSSTDTQYF,TGCAGCGTTGACTTCCCCAGTAGCACAGATACGCAGTATTTT
-,13,TRBV28,TRBD2,TRBJ2-3,CASGKRERDTQYF,TGTGCCAGCGGAAAGCGGGAGAGAGATACGCAGTATTTT
many,14,TRBV7-3,-,TRBJ2-3,CASSATRFTDTQYF,TGTGCCAGCAGCGCGACTCGTTTCACAGATACGCAGTATTTT
many,13,TRBV7-9,-,TRBJ1-1,CASSLDRNTEAFF,TGCGCCAGCAGCTTGGATAGAAACACTGAAGCTTTCTTT
many,13,TRBV30,TRBD1,TRBJ1-1,CAWGTGAHTEAFF,TGTGCCTGGGGGACAGGGGCGCACACTGAAGCTTTCTTT
many,14,TRBV20-1,-,TRBJ1-3,CSASVGSSGNTIYF,TGCAGTGCTAGTGTCGGTAGCTCTGGAAACACCATATATTTT
many,16,TRBV29-1,TRBD1,TRBJ2-7,CSVGLPGTGSPGEQYF,TGCAGCGTTGGGTTACCCGGGACAGGGTCCCCCGGGGAGCAGTACTTC
-,17,TRBV5-1,TRBD1,TRBJ1-2,CASSLDPVQGVNYGYTF,TGCGCCAGCAGCTTGGATCCTGTGCAGGGGGTCAACTATGGCTACACCTTC
many,17,TRBV6-2/TRBV6-3,-,TRBJ2-1,CASSYSTPGRTYNEQFF,TGTGCCAGCAGTTACTCGACTCCAGGGCGTACCTACAATGAGCAGTTCTTC
many,16,TRBV5-5,TRBD1,TRBJ1-4,CASSVPTGSGNEKLFF,TGTGCCAGCAGCGTACCGACAGGGTCGGGTAATGAAAAACTGTTTTTT
many,14,TRBV30,TRBD1,TRBJ1-5,CAWSLGQPDQPQHF,TGTGCCTGGAGTCTGGGACAGCCCGATCAGCCCCAGCATTTT
many,13,TRBV7-3,-,TRBJ2-5,CASSSGVAETQYF,TGTGCCAGCAGCTCCGGGGTAGCTGAGACCCAGTACTTC
many,15,TRBV5-1,TRBD2,TRBJ2-7,CASSLGLAGSYEQYF,TGTGCCAGCAGCCTGGGACTAGCGGGCTCCTACGAGCAGTACTTC
many,14,TRBV28,-,TRBJ2-5,CASSLYSEQETQYF,TGTGCCAGCAGTTTATATTCGGAACAAGAGACCCAGTACTTC
many,16,TRBV29-1,TRBD1,TRBJ2-5,CSVGERRQGTSETQYF,TGCAGCGTTGGGGAAAGAAGACAGGGAACTTCGGAGACCCAGTACTTC
many,15,TRBV12-3/TRBV12-4,-,TRBJ2-5,CASSFAGRSQETQYF,TGTGCCAGCAGTTTTGCGGGACGCTCGCAAGAGACCCAGTACTTC
-,15,TRBV5-1,-,TRBJ2-1,CASSLRGFQDNEQFF,TGCGCCAGCAGCTTGAGGGGCTTCCAGGACAATGAGCAGTTCTTC
-,13,TRBV10-2,TRBD2,TRBJ2-1,CASRSSGIDEQFF,TGCGCCAGCAGGAGTAGCGGGATTGATGAGCAGTTCTTC
many,13,TRBV29-1,-,TRBJ2-3,CSVGDGAADTQYF,TGCAGCGTTGGTGATGGGGCAGCCGATACGCAGTATTTT
many,15,TRBV5-1,-,TRBJ2-1,CASSLEFGYLNEQFF,TGCGCCAGCAGCTTGGAGTTCGGCTACCTCAATGAGCAGTTCTTC
many,14,TRBV11-2,-,TRBJ1-5,CASSLKAGGQPQHF,TGTGCCAGCAGCTTAAAGGCGGGTGGTCAGCCCCAGCATTTT
many,11,TRBV20-1,-,TRBJ1-2,CSARGLGGYTF,TGCAGTGCTAGAGGTTTGGGGGGCTACACCTTC
few,15,TRBV9,-,TRBJ2-3,CASSVRQDPTDTQYF,TGTGCCAGCAGCGTCCGACAAGACCCCACAGATACGCAGTATTTT
many,14,TRBV2,-,TRBJ2-7,CASREDGSSYEQYF,TGTGCCAGCAGGGAGGACGGCAGCTCCTACGAGCAGTACTTC
many,17,TRBV19,-,TRBJ1-6,CASSIAGLSSYNSPLHF,TGTGCCAGTAGTATAGCCGGTCTGAGCTCCTATAATTCACCCCTCCACTTT
many,14,TRBV5-4,-,TRBJ2-7,CASSLRSSRHEQYF,TGTGCCAGCAGCTTGCGCTCTAGCAGACACGAGCAGTACTTC
-,15,TRBV5-1,-,TRBJ1-4,CASSTGPVTNEKLFF,TGCGCCAGCAGCACCGGGCCGGTCACTAATGAAAAACTGTTTTTT
many,15,TRBV6-2/TRBV6-3,TRBD1,TRBJ1-2,CASSWRASGGYGYTF,TGTGCCAGCAGTTGGAGAGCATCAGGGGGCTATGGCTACACCTTC
-,18,TRBV29-1,TRBD2,TRBJ2-3,CSVLPFQRGDPHTDTQYF,TGCAGCGTCCTCCCTTTTCAGCGGGGGGACCCCCACACAGATACGCAGTATTTT
many,15,TRBV19,TRBD1,TRBJ1-5,CASSIATGGSQPQHF,TGTGCCAGTAGTATAGCGACAGGGGGATCGCAGCCCCAGCATTTT
-,16,TRBV10-3,TRBD2,TRBJ2-5,CAISGTSGSFQETQYF,TGTGCCATCAGTGGAACTAGCGGGAGCTTCCAAGAGACCCAGTACTTC
many,16,TRBV7-9,TRBD1,TRBJ1-3,CASSQGQGYSGNTIYF,TGTGCCAGCAGCCAGGGACAGGGATACTCTGGAAACACCATATATTTT
once,13,TRBV10-3,-,TRBJ2-7,CAIEATGRYEQYF,TGTGCCATCGAAGCCACAGGGAGGTACGAGCAGTACTTC
many,14,TRBV5-6,-,TRBJ2-2,CASSVRDHTGELFF,TGTGCCAGCAGCGTCCGGGACCACACCGGGGAGCTGTTTTTT